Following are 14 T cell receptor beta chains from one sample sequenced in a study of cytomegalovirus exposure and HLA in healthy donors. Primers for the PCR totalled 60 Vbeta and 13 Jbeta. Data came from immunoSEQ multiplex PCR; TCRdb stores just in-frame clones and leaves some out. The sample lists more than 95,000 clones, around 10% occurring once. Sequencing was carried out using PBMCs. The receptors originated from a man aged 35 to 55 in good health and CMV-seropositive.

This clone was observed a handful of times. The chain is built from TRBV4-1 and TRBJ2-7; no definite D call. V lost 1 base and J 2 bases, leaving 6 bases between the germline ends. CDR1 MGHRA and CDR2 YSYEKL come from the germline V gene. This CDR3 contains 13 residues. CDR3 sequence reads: CASSQGQAYEQYF. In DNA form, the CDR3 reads TGCGCCAGCAGCCAAGGCCAGGCCTACGAGCAGTACTTC.

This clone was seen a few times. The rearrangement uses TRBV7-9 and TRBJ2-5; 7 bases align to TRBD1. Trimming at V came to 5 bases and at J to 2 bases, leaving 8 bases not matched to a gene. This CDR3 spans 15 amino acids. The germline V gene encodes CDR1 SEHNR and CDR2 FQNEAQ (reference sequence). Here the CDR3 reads CASSRQGGIQETQYF. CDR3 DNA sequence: TGTGCCAGCAGCAGACAGGGTGGGATACAAGAGACCCAGTACTTC. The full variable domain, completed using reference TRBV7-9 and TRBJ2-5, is DTGVSQNPRHKITKRGQNVTFRCDPISEHNRLYWYRQTLGQGPEFLTYFQNEAQLEKSRLLSDRFSAERPKGSFSTLEIQRTEQGDSAMYLCASSRQGGIQETQYFGPGTRLLVL.

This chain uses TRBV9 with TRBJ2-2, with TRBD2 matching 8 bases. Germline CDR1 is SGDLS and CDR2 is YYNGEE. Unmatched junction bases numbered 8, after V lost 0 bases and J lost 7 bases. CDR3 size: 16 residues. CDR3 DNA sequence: TGTGCCAGCAGCGTAGGTAGCGGGAAAGGGCACGGGGAGCTGTTTTTT. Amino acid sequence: CASSVGSGKGHGELFF.

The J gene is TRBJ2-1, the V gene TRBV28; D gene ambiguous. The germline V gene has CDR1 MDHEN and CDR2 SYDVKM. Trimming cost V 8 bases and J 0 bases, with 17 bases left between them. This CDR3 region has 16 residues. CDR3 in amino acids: CASDSPFSGSYNEQFF. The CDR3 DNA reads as TGTGCCAGCGATAGTCCGTTTAGTGGCTCCTACAATGAGCAGTTCTTC.

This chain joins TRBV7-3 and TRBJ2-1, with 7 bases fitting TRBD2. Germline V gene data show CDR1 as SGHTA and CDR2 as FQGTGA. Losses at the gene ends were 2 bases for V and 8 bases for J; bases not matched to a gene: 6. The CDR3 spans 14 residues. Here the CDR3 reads CASSLPGGGDEQFF. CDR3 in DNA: TGTGCCAGCAGCTTACCGGGAGGAGGCGATGAGCAGTTCTTC.

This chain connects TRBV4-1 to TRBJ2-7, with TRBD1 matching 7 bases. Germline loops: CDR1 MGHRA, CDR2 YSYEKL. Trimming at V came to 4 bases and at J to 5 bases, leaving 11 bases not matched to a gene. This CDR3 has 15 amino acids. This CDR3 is CASSPRSTGRDEQYF. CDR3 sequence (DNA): TGCGCCAGCAGCCCCCGCTCGACAGGGCGGGACGAGCAGTACTTC.

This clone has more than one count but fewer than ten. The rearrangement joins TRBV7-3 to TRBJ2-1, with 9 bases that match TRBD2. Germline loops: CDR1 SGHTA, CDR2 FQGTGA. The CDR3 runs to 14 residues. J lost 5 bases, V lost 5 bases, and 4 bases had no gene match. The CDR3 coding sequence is TGTGCCAGCAGCGCGGGACTAGCCAACAATGAGCAGTTCTTC. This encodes CASSAGLANNEQFF.

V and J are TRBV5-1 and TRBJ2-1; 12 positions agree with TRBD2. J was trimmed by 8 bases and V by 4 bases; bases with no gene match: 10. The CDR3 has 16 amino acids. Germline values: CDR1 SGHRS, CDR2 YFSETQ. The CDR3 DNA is TGCGCCAGCAGCCTCCTTGGGCGACTAGCGGGAGATGAGCAGTTCTTC. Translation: CASSLLGRLAGDEQFF.

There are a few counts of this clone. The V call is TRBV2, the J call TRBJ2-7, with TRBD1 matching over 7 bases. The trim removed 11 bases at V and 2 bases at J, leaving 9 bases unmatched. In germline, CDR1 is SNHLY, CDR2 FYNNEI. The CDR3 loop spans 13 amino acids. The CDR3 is CAPGRQGPYEQYF. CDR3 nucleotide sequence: TGTGCCCCCGGCCGACAGGGACCCTACGAGCAGTACTTC.

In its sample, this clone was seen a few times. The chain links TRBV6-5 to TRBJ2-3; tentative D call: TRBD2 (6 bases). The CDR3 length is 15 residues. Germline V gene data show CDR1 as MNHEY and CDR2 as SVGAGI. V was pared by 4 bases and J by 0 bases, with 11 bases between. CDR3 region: CASSLFSGSTDTQYF. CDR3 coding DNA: TGTGCCAGCAGTTTGTTCAGCGGGAGCACAGATACGCAGTATTTT.

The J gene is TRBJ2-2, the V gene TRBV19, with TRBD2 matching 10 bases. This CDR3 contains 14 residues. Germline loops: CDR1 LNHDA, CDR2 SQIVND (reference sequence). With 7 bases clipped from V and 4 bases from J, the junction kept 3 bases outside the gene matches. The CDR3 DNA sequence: TGTGCCAGTAAGCGGGAGGGCCGCACCGGGGAGCTGTTTTTT. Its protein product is CASKREGRTGELFF.

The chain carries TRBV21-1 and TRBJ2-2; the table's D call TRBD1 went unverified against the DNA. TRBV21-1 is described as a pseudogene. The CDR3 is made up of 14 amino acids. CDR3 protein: CASSKTVSTGELFF. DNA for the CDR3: TGTGCCAGCAGCAAGACAGTTTCGACCGGGGAGCTGTTTTTT.

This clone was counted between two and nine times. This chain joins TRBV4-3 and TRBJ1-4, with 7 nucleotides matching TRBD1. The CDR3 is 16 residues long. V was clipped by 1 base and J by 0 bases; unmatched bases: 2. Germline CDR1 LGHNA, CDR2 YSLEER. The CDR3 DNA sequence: TGCGCCAGCAGCCAAGTCGGGACAGCAACTAATGAAAAACTGTTTTTT. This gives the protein CASSQVGTATNEKLFF.

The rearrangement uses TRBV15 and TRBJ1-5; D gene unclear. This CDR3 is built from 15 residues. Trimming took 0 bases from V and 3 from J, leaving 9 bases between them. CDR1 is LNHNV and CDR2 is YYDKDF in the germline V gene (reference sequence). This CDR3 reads CATSRDPGFNQPQHF. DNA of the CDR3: TGTGCCACCAGCAGAGATCCAGGATTCAATCAGCCCCAGCATTTT.